A selection of T cell receptor beta chains follows, all from one sample in a study of T cells in localized non-small cell lung cancer. Sequencing used immunoSEQ multiplex PCR; TCRdb keeps in-frame clones, though not all of them. Of approximately 3,600 clones in the sample, about 25% are singletons; the top ten hold 8.6%. This specimen was lung tumor tissue, taken before any cancer treatment. The receptors derive from a woman aged 40-75 years with stage I lung adenocarcinoma. Each CDR3 is given with its conserved first and last residue. Each record gives: J gene, D gene, clone size, V gene, CDR3 DNA, CDR3 protein. A D gene is named only where the DNA matches it firmly. A row's size may be missing; if present it is once, few, many or a size class.

J gene: TRBJ1-2; D gene: NA; clone size: few; V gene: TRBV1; CDR3 DNA: TGCGCCAGCAGCGGAAGGGAGATAGACGGCTACACCTTC; CDR3 protein: CASSGREIDGYTF
J gene: TRBJ2-1; D gene: NA; clone size: medium-sized; V gene: TRBV11-3; CDR3 DNA: TGTGCCAGCAGCTTACTAGCCTCCTACAATGAGCAGTTCTTC; CDR3 protein: CASSLLASYNEQFF
J gene: TRBJ1-2; D gene: NA; clone size: NA; V gene: TRBV19; CDR3 DNA: TGTGCCAGTAGTATAGAGATGAGGGTTACCTATGGCTACACCTTC; CDR3 protein: CASSIEMRVTYGYTF
J gene: TRBJ1-1; D gene: TRBD1; clone size: once; V gene: TRBV5-1; CDR3 DNA: TGCGCCAGCAGCTTGGCGCTGTCAGGGGGAACTGAAGCTTTCTTT; CDR3 protein: CASSLALSGGTEAFF
J gene: TRBJ1-1; D gene: TRBD1; clone size: medium-sized; V gene: TRBV11-3; CDR3 DNA: TGTGCCAGCAGCGACACCGACAGGGGAGTCACTGAAGCTTTCTTT; CDR3 protein: CASSDTDRGVTEAFF
J gene: TRBJ1-2; D gene: TRBD1; clone size: many; V gene: TRBV11-3; CDR3 DNA: TGTGCCAGCAGCTTGGGGGAGTGGACAGGGACTGGCTACACCTTC; CDR3 protein: CASSLGEWTGTGYTF
J gene: TRBJ1-2; D gene: NA; clone size: medium-sized; V gene: TRBV6-8; CDR3 DNA: TGTGCCATCAGTGGCAGGGAAGAGGATGGCTACACCTTC; CDR3 protein: CAISGREEDGYTF
J gene: TRBJ1-1; D gene: NA; clone size: NA; V gene: TRBV11-3; CDR3 DNA: TGTGCCAGCAGATCCAATACCGGCTACACTGAAGCTTTCTTT; CDR3 protein: CASRSNTGYTEAFF
J gene: TRBJ2-7; D gene: TRBD2; clone size: medium-sized; V gene: TRBV28; CDR3 DNA: TGTGCCAGCAGACTAGCGGACTCCTACGAGCAGTACTTC; CDR3 protein: CASRLADSYEQYF
J gene: TRBJ1-5; D gene: NA; clone size: few; V gene: TRBV6-8; CDR3 DNA: TGTGCCAGCAGTCTAAGTGGCCCCAGCAATCAGCCCCAGCATTTT; CDR3 protein: CASSLSGPSNQPQHF
J gene: TRBJ2-5; D gene: NA; clone size: once; V gene: TRBV14; CDR3 DNA: TGTGCCAGCAGCCGCTCCCTAGCGGAGACCCAGTACTTC; CDR3 protein: CASSRSLAETQYF